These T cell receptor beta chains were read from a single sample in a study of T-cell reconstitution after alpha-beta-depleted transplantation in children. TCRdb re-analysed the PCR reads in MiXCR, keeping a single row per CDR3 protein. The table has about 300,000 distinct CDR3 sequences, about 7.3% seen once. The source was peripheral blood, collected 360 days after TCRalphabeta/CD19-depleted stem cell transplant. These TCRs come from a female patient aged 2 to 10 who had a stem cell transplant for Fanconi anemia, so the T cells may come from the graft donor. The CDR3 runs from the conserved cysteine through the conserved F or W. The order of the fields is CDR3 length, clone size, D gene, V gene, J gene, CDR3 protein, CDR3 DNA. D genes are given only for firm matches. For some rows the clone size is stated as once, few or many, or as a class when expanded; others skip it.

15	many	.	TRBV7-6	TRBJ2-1	CASSLKGSSYNEQFF	TGTGCCAGCAGCTTAAAGGGGAGCTCCTACAATGAGCAGTTCTTC
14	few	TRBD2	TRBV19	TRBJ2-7	CASSERGTSYEQYF	TGTGCCAGTAGTGAGCGGGGGACCTCCTACGAGCAGTACTTC
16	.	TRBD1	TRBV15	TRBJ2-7	CATSKQGARGDYEQYF	TGTGCCACCAGCAAACAGGGGGCCCGGGGAGACTACGAGCAGTACTTC
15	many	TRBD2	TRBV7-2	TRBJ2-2	CAWLAGFANTGELFF	TGTGCCTGGCTAGCGGGGTTCGCGAACACCGGGGAGCTGTTTTTT
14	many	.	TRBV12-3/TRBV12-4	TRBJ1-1	CASSEYRDPSEAFF	TGTGCCAGCAGTGAATACCGGGACCCTTCTGAAGCTTTCTTT
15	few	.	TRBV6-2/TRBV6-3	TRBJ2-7	CASRNGPTRSYEQYF	TGTGCCAGCAGAAATGGCCCGACCAGATCCTACGAGCAGTACTTC
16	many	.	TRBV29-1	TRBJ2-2	CSAEGESGTQTGELFF	TGCAGCGCCGAGGGCGAATCCGGGACGCAGACCGGGGAGCTGTTTTTT
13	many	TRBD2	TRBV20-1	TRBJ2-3	CSAASGGADTQYF	TGCAGTGCGGCAAGCGGGGGGGCCGATACGCAGTATTTT
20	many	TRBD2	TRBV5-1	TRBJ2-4	CASSGGLAGNVILGKNIQYF	TGCGCCAGCAGCGGCGGACTAGCGGGGAATGTCATATTGGGCAAAAACATTCAGTACTTC
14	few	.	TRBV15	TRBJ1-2	CATSQFGGSLGYTF	TGTGCCACCAGCCAGTTTGGGGGGAGCCTTGGCTACACCTTC
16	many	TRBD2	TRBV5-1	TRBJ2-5	CASSLFAGGSQETQYF	TGCGCCAGCAGCTTGTTTGCGGGGGGGTCGCAAGAGACCCAGTACTTC
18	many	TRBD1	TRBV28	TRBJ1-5	CASSPGQGVFYPDQPQHF	TGTGCCAGCAGCCCGGGACAGGGCGTATTTTACCCCGATCAGCCCCAGCATTTT
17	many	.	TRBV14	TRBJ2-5	CASSQTSWREDQETQYF	TGTGCCAGCAGCCAGACTAGTTGGAGGGAAGACCAAGAGACCCAGTACTTC
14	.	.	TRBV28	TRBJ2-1	CASKEEYPYNEQFF	TGTGCCAGCAAAGAGGAGTACCCCTACAATGAGCAGTTCTTC
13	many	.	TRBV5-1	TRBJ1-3	CASSSDMGGTIYF	TGCGCCAGCAGCTCGGACATGGGTGGCACCATATATTTT
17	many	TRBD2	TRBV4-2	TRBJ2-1	CASSQAPTSGSADEQFF	TGTGCCAGCAGCCAAGCTCCGACTAGCGGGAGTGCGGATGAGCAGTTCTTC
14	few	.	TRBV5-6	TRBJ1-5	CASSLRGARQPQHF	TGTGCCAGCTCCTTGAGGGGGGCCCGACAGCCCCAGCATTTT
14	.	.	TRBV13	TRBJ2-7	CASSFRDAILGQYF	TGTGCCAGCAGCTTTCGGGACGCGATCTTGGGGCAGTACTTC
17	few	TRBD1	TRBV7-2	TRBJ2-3	CASSSPRQGRSTDTQYF	TGTGCCAGCAGCTCCCCTCGACAGGGGAGGAGCACAGATACGCAGTATTTT
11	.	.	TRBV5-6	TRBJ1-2	CASSLRSGYTF	TGTGCCAGCAGCTTGAGATCTGGCTACACCTTC
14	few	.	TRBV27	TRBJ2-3	CASSLAGYADTQYF	TGTGCCAGCAGTTTGGCAGGGTATGCAGATACGCAGTATTTT
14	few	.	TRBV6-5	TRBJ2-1	CASSYSRVNNEQFF	TGTGCCAGCAGTTACTCCAGGGTTAACAATGAGCAGTTCTTC
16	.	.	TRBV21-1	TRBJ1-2	CASSKEAPFPGHGYTF	TGTGCCAGCAGCAAAGAAGCCCCCTTTCCAGGTCATGGCTACACCTTC
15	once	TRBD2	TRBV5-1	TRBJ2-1	CASSLAGTSVHEQFF	TGCGCCAGCAGCTTGGCCGGGACTAGCGTCCATGAGCAGTTCTTC
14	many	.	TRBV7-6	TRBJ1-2	CASSLGTGSYGYTF	TGTGCCAGCAGCTTAGGCACAGGGAGCTATGGCTACACCTTC
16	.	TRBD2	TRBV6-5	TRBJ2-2	CASSYGGRAGTGELFF	TGTGCCAGCAGTTACGGCGGGAGGGCCGGGACCGGGGAGCTGTTTTTT
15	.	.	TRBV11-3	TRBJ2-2	CASSRIGGNTGELFF	TGTGCCAGCAGCCGTATAGGGGGGAACACCGGGGAGCTGTTTTTT
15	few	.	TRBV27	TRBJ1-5	CASSFGPWTNQPQHF	TGTGCCAGCAGTTTCGGGCCATGGACCAATCAGCCCCAGCATTTT
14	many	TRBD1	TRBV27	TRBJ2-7	CASSLGTGVYEQYF	TGTGCCAGCAGTTTAGGGACAGGGGTCTACGAGCAGTACTTC
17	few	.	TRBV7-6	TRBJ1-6	CASSPTGRSSYNSPLHF	TGTGCCAGCAGCCCAACAGGTCGTAGCTCCTATAATTCACCCCTCCACTTT
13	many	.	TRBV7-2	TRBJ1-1	CASSLAQGNEAFF	TGTGCCAGCAGCTTAGCGCAGGGGAATGAAGCTTTCTTT
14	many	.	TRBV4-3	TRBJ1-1	CASSQDSGYTEAFF	TGCGCCAGCAGCCAAGATAGTGGGTACACTGAAGCTTTCTTT
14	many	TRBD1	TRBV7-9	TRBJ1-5	CASSWDRPDQPQHF	TGTGCCAGCAGCTGGGACAGGCCCGATCAGCCCCAGCATTTT
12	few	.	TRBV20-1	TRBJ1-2	CTCAGGIYGYTF	TGCACCTGCGCGGGCGGGATCTATGGCTACACCTTC
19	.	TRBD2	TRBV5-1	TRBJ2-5	CASSRPGTSGGVPDETQYF	TGCGCCAGCAGCCGACCCGGGACTAGCGGGGGGGTTCCGGACGAGACCCAGTACTTC
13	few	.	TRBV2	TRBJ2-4	CASRQSPDQIQYF	TGTGCCAGCAGACAATCCCCTGATCAAATTCAGTACTTC
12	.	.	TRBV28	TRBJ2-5	CASSLRFETQYF	TGTGCCAGCAGTTTGAGGTTCGAGACCCAGTACTTC
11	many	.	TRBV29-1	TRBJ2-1	CSVVVLDEQFF	TGCAGCGTTGTAGTATTGGACGAGCAGTTCTTC
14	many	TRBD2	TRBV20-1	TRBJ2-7	CSAILLAGGYEQYF	TGCAGTGCTATCTTACTAGCGGGGGGCTACGAGCAGTACTTC
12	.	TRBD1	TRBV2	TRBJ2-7	CASSDRGLEQYF	TGTGCCAGCAGCGACAGGGGTCTTGAGCAGTACTTC
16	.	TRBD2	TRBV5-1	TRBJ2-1	CASSLLISGGASEQFF	TGCGCCAGCAGCCTCTTGATTAGCGGGGGGGCCAGTGAGCAGTTCTTC
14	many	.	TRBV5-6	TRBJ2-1	CASSRKGGGNEQFF	TGTGCCAGCAGCCGGAAAGGGGGGGGGAATGAGCAGTTCTTC
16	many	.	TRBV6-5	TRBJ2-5	CASSYSIGAGQETQYF	TGTGCCAGCAGTTACTCCATAGGAGCCGGACAAGAGACCCAGTACTTC
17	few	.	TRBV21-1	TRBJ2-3	CASKQEPALSNTDTQYF	TGTGCCAGCAAACAGGAGCCCGCTTTAAGTAACACAGATACGCAGTATTTT
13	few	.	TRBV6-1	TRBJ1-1	CASSRSTGGEAFF	TGTGCCAGCAGTCGTAGTACAGGTGGTGAAGCTTTCTTT
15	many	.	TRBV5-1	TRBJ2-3	CASSFAGSSTDTQYF	TGCGCCAGCAGCTTTGCGGGGTCTAGCACAGATACGCAGTATTTT
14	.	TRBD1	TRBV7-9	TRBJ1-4	CASSTGTGSEKLFF	TGTGCCAGCAGTACCGGGACAGGGAGCGAAAAACTGTTTTTT
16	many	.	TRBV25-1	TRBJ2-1	CASSDRGDTWYNEQFF	TGTGCCAGCAGTGACAGGGGAGACACATGGTACAATGAGCAGTTCTTC
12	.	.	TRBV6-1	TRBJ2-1	CASSEPGNEQFF	TGTGCCAGCAGTGAACCTGGAAATGAGCAGTTCTTC
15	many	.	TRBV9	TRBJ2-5	CASSPPGSNQETQYF	TGTGCCAGCAGCCCGCCAGGGTCGAACCAAGAGACCCAGTACTTC
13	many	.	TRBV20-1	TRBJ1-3	CSARAANRNTIYF	TGCAGTGCTAGAGCCGCAAATCGGAACACCATATATTTT
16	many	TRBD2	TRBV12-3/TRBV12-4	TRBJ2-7	CASSLKRGVVAYEQYF	TGTGCCAGCAGTCTCAAACGGGGGGTCGTAGCCTACGAGCAGTACTTC
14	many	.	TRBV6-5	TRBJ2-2	CASSYDSAHGELFF	TGTGCCAGCAGTTACGACAGCGCCCACGGGGAGCTGTTTTTT
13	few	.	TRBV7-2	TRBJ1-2	CASSLLIGFGYTF	TGTGCCAGCAGCTTATTGATCGGGTTTGGCTACACCTTC